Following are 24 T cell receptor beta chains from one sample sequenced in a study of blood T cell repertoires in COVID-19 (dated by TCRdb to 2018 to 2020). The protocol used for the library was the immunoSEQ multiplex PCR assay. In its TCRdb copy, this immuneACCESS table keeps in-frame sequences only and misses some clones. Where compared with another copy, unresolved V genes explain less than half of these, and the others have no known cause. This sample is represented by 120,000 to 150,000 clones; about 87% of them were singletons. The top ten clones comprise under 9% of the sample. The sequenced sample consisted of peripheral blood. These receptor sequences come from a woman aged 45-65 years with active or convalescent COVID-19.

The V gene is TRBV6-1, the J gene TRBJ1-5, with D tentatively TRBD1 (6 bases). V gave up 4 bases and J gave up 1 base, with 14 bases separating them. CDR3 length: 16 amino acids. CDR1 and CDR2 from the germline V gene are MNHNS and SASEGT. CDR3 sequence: CASSGVRQVSNQPQHF. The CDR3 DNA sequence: TGTGCCAGCAGTGGGGTCAGACAGGTCAGCAATCAGCCCCAGCATTTT.

The CDR3 here is CASSPNRGVDGYTF. For the CDR3, the DNA is TGCGCCAGCAGTCCAAACAGGGGGGTGGATGGCTACACCTTC. The rearrangement joins TRBV10-1 to TRBJ1-2; TRBD1 matches at 8 bases. The V and J ends lost 5 bases and 6 bases, in that order; junction bases with no gene match: 8. The CDR3 runs to 14 residues. Per germline, CDR1 WNHNN and CDR2 SYGVQD (reference sequence).

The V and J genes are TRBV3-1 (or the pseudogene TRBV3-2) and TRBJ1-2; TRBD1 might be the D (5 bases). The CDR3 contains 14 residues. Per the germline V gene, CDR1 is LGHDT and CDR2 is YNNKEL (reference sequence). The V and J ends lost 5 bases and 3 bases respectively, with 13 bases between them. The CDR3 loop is CASSKEGWDYGYTF. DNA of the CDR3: TGTGCCAGCAGCAAGGAGGGGTGGGACTATGGCTACACCTTC.

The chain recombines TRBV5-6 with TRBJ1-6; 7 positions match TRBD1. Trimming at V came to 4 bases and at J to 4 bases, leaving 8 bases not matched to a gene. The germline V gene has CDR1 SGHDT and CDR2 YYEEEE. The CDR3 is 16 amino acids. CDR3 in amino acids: CASSILGTAYNSPLHF. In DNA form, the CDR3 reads TGTGCCAGCAGCATACTCGGGACAGCTTATAATTCACCCCTCCACTTT.

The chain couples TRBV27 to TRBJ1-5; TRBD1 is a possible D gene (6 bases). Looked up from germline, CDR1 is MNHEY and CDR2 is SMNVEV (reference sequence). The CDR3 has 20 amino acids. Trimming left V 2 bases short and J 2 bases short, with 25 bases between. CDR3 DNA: TGTGCCAGCAGTTTAAATCCCCCCCGCCTGGGGGCAGGGGGCAATCAGCCCCAGCATTTT. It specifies CASSLNPPRLGAGGNQPQHF.

CDR3 in DNA: TGTGCCAGCAGCCCCAGGGTGCGGGAGACCCAGTACTTC. This encodes CASSPRVRETQYF. The rearrangement joins TRBV7-2 to TRBJ2-5, with D perhaps TRBD1 (5 bases). This CDR3 is built from 13 residues. The ends were cut back, 5 bases at V and 5 bases at J, with 12 bases in the middle. The germline V gene has CDR1 SGHTA and CDR2 FQGNSA.

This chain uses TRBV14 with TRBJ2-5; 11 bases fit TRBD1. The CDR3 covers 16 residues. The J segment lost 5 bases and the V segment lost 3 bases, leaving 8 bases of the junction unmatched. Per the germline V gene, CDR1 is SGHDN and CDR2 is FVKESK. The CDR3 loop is CASSQRGQGAVETQYF. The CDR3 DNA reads TGTGCCAGCAGCCAGAGAGGACAGGGGGCGGTGGAGACCCAGTACTTC.

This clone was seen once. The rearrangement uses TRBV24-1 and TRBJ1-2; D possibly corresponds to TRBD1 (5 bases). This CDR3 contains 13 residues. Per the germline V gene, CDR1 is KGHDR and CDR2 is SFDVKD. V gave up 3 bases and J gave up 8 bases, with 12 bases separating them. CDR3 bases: TGTGCCACCAGTGATCAAGGGGCTAGGGGCTACACCTTC. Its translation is CATSDQGARGYTF.

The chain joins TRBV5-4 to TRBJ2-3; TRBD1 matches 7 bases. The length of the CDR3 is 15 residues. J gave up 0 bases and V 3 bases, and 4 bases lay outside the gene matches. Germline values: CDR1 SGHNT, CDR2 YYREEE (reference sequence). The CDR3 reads CASSYGQASTDTQYF. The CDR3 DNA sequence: TGTGCCAGCAGCTACGGACAGGCGAGCACAGATACGCAGTATTTT.

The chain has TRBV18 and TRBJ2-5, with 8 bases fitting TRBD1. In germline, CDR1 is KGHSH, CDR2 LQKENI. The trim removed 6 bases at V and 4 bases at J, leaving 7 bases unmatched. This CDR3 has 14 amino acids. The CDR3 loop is CASSLTGGGETQYF. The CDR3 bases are TGTGCCAGCTCCCTTACAGGGGGTGGAGAGACCCAGTACTTC. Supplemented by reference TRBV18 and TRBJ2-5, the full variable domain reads NAGVMQNPRHLVRRRGQEARLRCSPMKGHSHVYWYRQLPEEGLKFMVYLQKENIIDESGMPKERFSAEFPKEGPSILRIQQVVRGDSAAYFCASSLTGGGETQYFGPGTRLLVL.

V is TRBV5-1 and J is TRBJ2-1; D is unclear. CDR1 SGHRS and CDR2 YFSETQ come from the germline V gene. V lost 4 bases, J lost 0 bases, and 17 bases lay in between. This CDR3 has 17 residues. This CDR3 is CASSQQITVSSYNEQFF. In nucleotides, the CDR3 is TGCGCCAGCAGCCAACAGATAACGGTGAGCTCCTACAATGAGCAGTTCTTC.

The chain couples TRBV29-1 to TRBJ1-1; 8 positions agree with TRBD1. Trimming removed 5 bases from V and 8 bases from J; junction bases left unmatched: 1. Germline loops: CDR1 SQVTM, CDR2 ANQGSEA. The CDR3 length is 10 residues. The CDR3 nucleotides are TGCAGCGTTCGGACAGGGGAAGCTTTCTTT. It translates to CSVRTGEAFF.

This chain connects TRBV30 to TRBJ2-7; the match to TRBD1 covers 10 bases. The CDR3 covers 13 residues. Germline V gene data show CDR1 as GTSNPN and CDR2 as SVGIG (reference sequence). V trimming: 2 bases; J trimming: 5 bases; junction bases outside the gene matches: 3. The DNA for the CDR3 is TGTGCCTGGAGTACGACAGGGGGCAACGAGCAGTACTTC. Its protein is CAWSTTGGNEQYF.

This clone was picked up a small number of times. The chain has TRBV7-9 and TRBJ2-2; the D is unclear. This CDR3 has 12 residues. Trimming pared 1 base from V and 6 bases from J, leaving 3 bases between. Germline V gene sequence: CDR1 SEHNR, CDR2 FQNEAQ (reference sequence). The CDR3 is CASSLVSGELFF. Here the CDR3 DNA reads TGTGCCAGCAGCTTAGTCTCCGGGGAGCTGTTTTTT.

The DNA for the CDR3 is TGTGCCAGCAGCCAAGCTGGGCCTGAAGAGCAGTACTTC. Amino acid sequence: CASSQAGPEEQYF. The chain uses TRBV3-1 (or the pseudogene TRBV3-2) and TRBJ2-7; no firm D call. Germline loops: CDR1 LGHDT, CDR2 YNNKEL (reference sequence). The V and J ends lost 1 base and 7 bases respectively, with 11 bases between them. The CDR3 runs to 13 residues.

The CDR3 loop reads CATSGARGLLDEKLFF. The CDR3 nucleotides read TGTGCCACCAGCGGAGCGAGGGGGTTGTTAGATGAAAAACTGTTTTTT. The chain carries TRBV15 and TRBJ1-4, with a possible D match to TRBD1 (6 bases). This CDR3 is 16 amino acids long. The V end lost 5 bases, the J end lost 6 bases, and 19 bases lay between the germline ends. Germline V gene sequence: CDR1 LNHNV, CDR2 YYDKDF (reference sequence).

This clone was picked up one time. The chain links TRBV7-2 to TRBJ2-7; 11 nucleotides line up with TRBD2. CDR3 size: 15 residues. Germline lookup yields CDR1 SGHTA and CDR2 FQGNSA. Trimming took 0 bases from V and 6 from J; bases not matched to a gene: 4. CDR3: CASSLASGRVAEQYF. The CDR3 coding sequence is TGTGCCAGCAGCTTAGCTAGCGGGAGGGTGGCCGAGCAGTACTTC.

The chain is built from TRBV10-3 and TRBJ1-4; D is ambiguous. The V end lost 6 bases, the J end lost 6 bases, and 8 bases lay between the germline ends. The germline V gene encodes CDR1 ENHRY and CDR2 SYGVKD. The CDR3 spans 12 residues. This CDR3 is CAISQHHEKLFF. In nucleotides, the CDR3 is TGTGCCATCAGCCAACACCATGAAAAACTGTTTTTT.

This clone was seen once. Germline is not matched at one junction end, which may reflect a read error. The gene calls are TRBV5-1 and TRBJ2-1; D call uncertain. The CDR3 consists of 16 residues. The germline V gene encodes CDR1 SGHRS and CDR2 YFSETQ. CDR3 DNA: TGCGCCAGCAGCTTGGCAGGTGCCCCTGGGTACAGTGAGCAGTTCTTC. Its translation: CASSLAGAPGYSEQFF. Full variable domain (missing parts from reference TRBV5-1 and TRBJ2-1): KAGVTQTPRYLIKTRGQQVTLSCSPISGHRSVSWYQQTPGQGLQFLFEYFSETQRNKGNFPGRFSGRQFSNSRSEMNVSTLELGDSALYLCASSLAGAPGYSEQFFGPGTRLTVL.

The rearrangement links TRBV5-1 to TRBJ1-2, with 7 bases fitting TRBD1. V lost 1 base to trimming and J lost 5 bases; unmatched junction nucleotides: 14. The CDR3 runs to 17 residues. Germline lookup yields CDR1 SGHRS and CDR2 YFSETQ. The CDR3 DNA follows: TGCGCCAGCAGCTTGTCAGGGGAGAGACAGGGTGCGTATGGCTACACCTTC. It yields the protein CASSLSGERQGAYGYTF.

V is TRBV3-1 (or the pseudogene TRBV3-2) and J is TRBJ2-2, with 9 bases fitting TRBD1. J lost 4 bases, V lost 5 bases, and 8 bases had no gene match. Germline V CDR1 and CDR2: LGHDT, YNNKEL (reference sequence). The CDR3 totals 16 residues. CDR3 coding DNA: TGTGCCAGCAGCAAATACAGGGGGCGAGTCACCGGGGAGCTGTTTTTT. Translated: CASSKYRGRVTGELFF.

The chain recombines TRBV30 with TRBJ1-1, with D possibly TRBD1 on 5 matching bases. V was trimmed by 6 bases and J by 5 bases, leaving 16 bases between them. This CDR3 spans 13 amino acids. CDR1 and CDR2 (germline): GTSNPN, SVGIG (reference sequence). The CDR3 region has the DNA TGTGCCTGCCCGCCCAGCGGGGGGACTGAAGCTTTCTTT. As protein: CACPPSGGTEAFF.

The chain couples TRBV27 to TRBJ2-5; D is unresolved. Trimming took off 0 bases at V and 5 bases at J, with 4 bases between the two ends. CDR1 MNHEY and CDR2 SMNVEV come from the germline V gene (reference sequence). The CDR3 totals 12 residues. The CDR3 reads CASSLSGETQYF. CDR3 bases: TGTGCCAGCAGTTTATCGGGCGAGACCCAGTACTTC.

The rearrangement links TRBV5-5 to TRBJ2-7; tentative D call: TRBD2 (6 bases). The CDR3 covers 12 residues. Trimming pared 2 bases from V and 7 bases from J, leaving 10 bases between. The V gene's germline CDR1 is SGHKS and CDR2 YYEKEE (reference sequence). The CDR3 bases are TGTGCCAGCAGCTTTAGGAGCGGGGAGCAGTACTTC. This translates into CASSFRSGEQYF. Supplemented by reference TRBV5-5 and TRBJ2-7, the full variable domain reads DAGVTQSPTHLIKTRGQQVTLRCSPISGHKSVSWYQQVLGQGPQFIFQYYEKEERGRGNFPDRFSARQFPNYSSELNVNALLLGDSALYLCASSFRSGEQYFGPGTRLTVT.